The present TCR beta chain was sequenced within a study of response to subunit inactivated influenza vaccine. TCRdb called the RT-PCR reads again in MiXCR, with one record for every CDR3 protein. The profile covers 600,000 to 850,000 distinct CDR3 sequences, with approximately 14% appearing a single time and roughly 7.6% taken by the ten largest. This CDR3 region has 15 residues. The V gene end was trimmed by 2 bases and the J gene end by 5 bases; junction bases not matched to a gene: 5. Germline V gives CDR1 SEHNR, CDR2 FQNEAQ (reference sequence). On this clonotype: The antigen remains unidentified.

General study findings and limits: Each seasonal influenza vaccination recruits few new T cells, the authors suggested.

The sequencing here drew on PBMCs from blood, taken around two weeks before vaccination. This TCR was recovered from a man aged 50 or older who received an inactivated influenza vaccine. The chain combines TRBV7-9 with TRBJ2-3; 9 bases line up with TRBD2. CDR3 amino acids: CASSLWTSAGDTQYF. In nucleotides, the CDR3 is TGTGCCAGCAGCTTATGGACTAGCGCTGGAGATACGCAGTATTTT. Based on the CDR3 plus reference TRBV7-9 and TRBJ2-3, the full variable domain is DTGVSQNPRHKITKRGQNVTFRCDPISEHNRLYWYRQTLGQGPEFLTYFQNEAQLEKSRLLSDRFSAERPKGSFSTLEIQRTEQGDSAMYLCASSLWTSAGDTQYFGPGTRLTVL.